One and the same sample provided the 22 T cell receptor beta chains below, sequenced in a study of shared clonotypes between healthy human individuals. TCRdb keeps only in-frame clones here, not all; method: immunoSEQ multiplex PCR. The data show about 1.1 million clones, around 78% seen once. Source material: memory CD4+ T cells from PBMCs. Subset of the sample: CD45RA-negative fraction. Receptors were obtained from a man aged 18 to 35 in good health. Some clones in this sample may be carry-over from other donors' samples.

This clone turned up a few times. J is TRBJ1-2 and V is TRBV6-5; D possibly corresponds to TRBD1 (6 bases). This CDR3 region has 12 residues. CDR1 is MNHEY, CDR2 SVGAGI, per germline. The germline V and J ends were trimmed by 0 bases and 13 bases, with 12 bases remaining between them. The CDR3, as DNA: TGTGCCAGCAGTTACTCGGAAGGGGGAATCACCTTC. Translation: CASSYSEGGITF.

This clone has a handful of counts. The chain's CDR3 is CTSSQDNGLALRAKEEQFF. The CDR3 bases are TGCACCAGCAGCCAAGATAATGGACTAGCGCTGCGCGCCAAAGAAGAGCAGTTCTTC. The genes are TRBV1 and TRBJ2-1; TRBD2, the table's D call, was not compared with the DNA. TRBV1 is shown as a pseudogene. This CDR3 has 19 amino acids.

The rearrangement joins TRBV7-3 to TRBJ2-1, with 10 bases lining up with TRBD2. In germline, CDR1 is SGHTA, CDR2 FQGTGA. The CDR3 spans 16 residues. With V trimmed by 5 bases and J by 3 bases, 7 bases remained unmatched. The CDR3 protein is CASSPRTSGDYNEQFF. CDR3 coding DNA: TGTGCCAGCAGCCCCCGGACTAGCGGAGACTACAATGAGCAGTTCTTC.

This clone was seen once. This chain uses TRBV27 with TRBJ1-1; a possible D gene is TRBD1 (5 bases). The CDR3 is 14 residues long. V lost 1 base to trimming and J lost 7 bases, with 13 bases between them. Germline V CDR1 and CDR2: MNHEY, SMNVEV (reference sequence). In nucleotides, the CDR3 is TGTGCCAGCAGTTTATGGGGGTACAGAAGTGAAGCTTTCTTT. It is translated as CASSLWGYRSEAFF.

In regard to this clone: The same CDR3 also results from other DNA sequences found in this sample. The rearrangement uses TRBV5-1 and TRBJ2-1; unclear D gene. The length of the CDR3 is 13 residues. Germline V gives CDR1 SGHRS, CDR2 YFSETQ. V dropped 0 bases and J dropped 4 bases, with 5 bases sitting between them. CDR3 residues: CASSLDSYNEQFF. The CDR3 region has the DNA TGCGCCAGCAGCTTGGACTCGTACAATGAGCAGTTCTTC.

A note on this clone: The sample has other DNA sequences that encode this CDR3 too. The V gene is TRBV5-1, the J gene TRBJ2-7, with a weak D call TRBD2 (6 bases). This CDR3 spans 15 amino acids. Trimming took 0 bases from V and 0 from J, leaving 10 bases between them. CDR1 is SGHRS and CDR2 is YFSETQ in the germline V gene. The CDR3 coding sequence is TGCGCCAGCAGCTTGGGACCGACTAGCTCCTACGAGCAGTACTTC. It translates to CASSLGPTSSYEQYF.

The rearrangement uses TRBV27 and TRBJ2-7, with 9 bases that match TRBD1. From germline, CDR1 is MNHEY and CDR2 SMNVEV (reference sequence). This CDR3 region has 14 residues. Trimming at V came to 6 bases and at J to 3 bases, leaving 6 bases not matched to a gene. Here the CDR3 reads CASRPGQGFYEQYF. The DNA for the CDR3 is TGTGCCAGCAGACCGGGACAGGGCTTCTACGAGCAGTACTTC.

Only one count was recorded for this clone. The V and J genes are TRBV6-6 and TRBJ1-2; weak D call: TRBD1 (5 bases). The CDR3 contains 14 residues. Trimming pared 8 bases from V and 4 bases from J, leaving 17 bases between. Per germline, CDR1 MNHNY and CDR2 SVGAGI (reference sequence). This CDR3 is CASSLNTGGYGYTF. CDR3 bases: TGTGCCAGCTCCCTGAACACGGGGGGCTATGGCTACACCTTC.

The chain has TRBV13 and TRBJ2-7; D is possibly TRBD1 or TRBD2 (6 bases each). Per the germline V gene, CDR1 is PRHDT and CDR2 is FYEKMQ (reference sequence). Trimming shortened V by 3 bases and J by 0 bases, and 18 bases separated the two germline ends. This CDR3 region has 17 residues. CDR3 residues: CASSFLGTGRSSYEQYF. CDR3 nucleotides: TGTGCCAGCAGCTTCTTGGGCACAGGGAGGAGCTCCTACGAGCAGTACTTC. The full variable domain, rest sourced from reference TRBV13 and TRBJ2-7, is AAGVIQSPRHLIKEKRETATLKCYPIPRHDTVYWYQQGPGQDPQFLISFYEKMQSDKGSIPDRFSAQQFSDYHSELNMSSLELGDSALYFCASSFLGTGRSSYEQYFGPGTRLTVT.

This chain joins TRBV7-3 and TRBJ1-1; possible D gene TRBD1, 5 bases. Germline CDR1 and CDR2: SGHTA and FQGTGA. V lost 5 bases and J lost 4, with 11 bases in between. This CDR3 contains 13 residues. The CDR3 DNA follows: TGTGCCAGCAGCCTGGGGCGCCCCACTGAAGCTTTCTTT. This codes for CASSLGRPTEAFF.

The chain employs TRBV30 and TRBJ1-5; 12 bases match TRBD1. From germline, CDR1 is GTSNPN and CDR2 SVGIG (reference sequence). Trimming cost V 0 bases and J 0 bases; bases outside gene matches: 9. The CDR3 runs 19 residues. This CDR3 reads CAWSVRDRGHVNSNQPQHF. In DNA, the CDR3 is TGTGCCTGGAGTGTACGGGACAGGGGGCATGTAAATAGCAATCAGCCCCAGCATTTT.

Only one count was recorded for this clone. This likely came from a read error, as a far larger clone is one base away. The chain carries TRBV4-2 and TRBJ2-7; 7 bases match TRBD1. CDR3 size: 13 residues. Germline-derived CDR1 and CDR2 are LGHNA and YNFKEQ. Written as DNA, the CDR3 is TGTGTCAGCAGCCGGGACAGCCTCTACGAGCAGTACTTC. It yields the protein CVSSRDSLYEQYF.

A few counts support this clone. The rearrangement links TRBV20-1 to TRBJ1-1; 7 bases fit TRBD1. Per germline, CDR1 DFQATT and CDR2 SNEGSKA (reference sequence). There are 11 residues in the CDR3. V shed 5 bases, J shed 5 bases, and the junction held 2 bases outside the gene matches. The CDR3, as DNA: TGCAGTGCTCAGGACAGGACTGAAGCTTTCTTT. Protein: CSAQDRTEAFF.

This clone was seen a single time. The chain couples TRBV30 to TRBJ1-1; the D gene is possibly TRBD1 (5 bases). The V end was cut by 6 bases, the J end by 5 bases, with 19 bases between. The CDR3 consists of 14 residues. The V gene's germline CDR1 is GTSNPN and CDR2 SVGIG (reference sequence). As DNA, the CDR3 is TGTGCCTGCTCCGTTCACGGGGGAGGAACTGAAGCTTTCTTT. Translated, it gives CACSVHGGGTEAFF.

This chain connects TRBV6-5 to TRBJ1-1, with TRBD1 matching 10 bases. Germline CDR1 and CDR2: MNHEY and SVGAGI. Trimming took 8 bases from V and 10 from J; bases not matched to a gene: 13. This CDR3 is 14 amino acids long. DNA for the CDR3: TGTGCCAGCTGCCCCCGACAGGGGGCATATGGAGCTTTCTTT. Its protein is CASCPRQGAYGAFF.

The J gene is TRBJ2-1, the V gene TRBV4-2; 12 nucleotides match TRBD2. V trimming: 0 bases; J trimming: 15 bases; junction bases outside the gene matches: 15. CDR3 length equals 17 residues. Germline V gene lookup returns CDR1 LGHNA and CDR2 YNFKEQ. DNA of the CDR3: TGTGCCAGCAGCCAAGAGTTTCTAGCGGGAGGGCCGATACAACGGTTCTTC. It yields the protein CASSQEFLAGGPIQRFF.

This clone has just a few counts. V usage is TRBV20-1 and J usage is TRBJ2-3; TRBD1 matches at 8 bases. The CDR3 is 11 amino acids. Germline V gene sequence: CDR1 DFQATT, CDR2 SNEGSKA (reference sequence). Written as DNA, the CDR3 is TGCAGGGGGACAGGAACAGATACGCAGTATTTT. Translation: CRGTGTDTQYF.

Here the CDR3 reads CASRPTGYWISYEQYF. The CDR3 coding sequence is TGTGCCAGCAGGCCAACCGGGTATTGGATCTCCTACGAGCAGTACTTC. V usage is TRBV2 and J usage is TRBJ2-7; no firm D call. The CDR3 is made up of 16 amino acids. The germline V gene encodes CDR1 SNHLY and CDR2 FYNNEI. Between the trimmed V and J ends, which lost 6 bases and 0 bases, there was a span of 18 bases.

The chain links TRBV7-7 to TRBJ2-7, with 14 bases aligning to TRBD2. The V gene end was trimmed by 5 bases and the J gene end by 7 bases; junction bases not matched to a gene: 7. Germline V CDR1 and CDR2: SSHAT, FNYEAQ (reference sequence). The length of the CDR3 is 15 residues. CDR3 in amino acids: CASSPGTSGSLEQYF. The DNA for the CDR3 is TGTGCCAGCAGCCCGGGGACTAGCGGGAGTTTAGAGCAGTACTTC.

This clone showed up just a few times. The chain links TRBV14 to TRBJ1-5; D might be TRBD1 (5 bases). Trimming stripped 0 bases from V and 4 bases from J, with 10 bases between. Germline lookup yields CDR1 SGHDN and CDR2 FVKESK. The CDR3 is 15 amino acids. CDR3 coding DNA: TGTGCCAGCAGCCAAGAACAGGAGAATAATCAGCCCCAGCATTTT. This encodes CASSQEQENNQPQHF.

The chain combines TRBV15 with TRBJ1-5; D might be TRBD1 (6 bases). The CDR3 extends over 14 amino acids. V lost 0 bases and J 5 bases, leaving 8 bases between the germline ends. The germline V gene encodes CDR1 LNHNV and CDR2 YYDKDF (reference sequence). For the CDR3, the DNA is TGTGCCACCAGCAGAGATCAGGGGTATCAGCCCCAGCATTTT. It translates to CATSRDQGYQPQHF.

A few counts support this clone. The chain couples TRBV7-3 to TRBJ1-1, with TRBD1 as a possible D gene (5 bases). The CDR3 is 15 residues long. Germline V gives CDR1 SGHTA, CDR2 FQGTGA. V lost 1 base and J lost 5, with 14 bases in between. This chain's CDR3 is CASSLSGWGRTEAFF. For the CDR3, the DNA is TGTGCCAGCAGCTTAAGCGGGTGGGGGAGGACTGAAGCTTTCTTT.